This T cell receptor (beta chain) was sequenced for a study of T-cell memory formation after mild COVID-19. Notes on the study in general: Clones shrinking from day 15 to 85 showed even CD4/CD8 mixes; later expanders tilted CD4+.

This clonotype was detected a few times. Its antigen is as yet unknown. 5'RACE primed from the constant segment yielded TCR alpha and TCR beta cDNA libraries bearing sample barcodes and UMIs. From the 5' RACE reads, TCRdb called clonotypes with MiXCR, one entry per CDR3 protein. There are some 300,000 distinct CDR3 sequences in the sample; 20% to 25% occur only once, and approximately 22% lies in the top ten. Germline lookup yields CDR1 WSHSY and CDR2 SAAADI. CDR3 length: 12 residues. The ends were cut back, 7 bases at V and 11 bases at J, with 17 bases in the middle. This receptor was identified in a man aged 18 to 30 who had mild COVID-19 (a few samples of this study predate the infection). Cell type and time point are not known. The chain uses TRBV10-2 and TRBJ1-1; no clear D gene. Input material: PBMCs or a T cell subset sorted from them (not recorded which). The CDR3: CASTEPGYPAFF. DNA for the CDR3: TGCGCCAGCACCGAGCCGGGTTACCCCGCTTTCTTT.